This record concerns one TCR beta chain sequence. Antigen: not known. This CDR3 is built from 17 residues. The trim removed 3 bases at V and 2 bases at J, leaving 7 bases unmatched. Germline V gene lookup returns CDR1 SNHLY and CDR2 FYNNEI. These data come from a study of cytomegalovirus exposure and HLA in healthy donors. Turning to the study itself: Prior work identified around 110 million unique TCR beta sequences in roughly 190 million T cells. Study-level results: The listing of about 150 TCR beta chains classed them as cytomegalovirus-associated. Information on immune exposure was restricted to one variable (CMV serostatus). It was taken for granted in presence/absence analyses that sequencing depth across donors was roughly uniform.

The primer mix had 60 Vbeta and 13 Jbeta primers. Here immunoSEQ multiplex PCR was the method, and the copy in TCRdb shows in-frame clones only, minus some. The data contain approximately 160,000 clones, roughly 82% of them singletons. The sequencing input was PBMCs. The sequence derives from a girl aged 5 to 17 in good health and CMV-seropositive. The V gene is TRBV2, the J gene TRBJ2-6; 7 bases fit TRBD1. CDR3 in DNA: TGTGCCAGCAGTGATTTGATAGGGGGCCCTGGGGCCAACGTCCTGACTTTC. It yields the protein CASSDLIGGPGANVLTF.